Sequencing of this T cell receptor (beta chain) was carried out in a study of cytomegalovirus exposure and HLA in healthy donors. General observations from the study: The authors listed 164 TCR beta chains as cytomegalovirus-associated. It was confirmed in vitro that a few of the CMV-associated chains were specific for CMV antigens. Earlier results showed most TCR beta V segments being productive about 90% or about 30% of the time.

In the PCR, 60 Vbeta and 13 Jbeta primers were used. Libraries were prepared by immunoSEQ multiplex PCR; TCRdb keeps only in-frame clonotypes and omits some of them. The sample gives some 98,000 clones, about four fifths of which show up once; approximately 3.7% is in the top ten. About this clone itself: The antigen remains undetermined.

The sequenced sample consisted of PBMCs. This TCR was recovered from a female donor in good health and CMV-seropositive.

DNA for the CDR3: TGTGCCAGCAGCCACGTTGGGACAGGGGACGGAGAAAACTATGGCTACACCTTC. It yields the protein CASSHVGTGDGENYGYTF. The chain employs TRBV14 and TRBJ1-2, with 10 bases identical to TRBD1. J was trimmed by 2 bases and V by 3 bases; bases with no gene match: 12. The germline V gene encodes CDR1 SGHDN and CDR2 FVKESK. The CDR3 is 18 amino acids.